The TCR beta chain described here comes from a study of blood T cell repertoires in COVID-19. Looking at the study overall: Acute and convalescent COVID-19 specimens originated in the United States, Italy and Spain. Sample material is recorded as cDNA or gDNA derived from T cells, B-cell-depleted T cells, or PBMCs.

Trimming left V 0 bases short and J 0 bases short, with 11 bases between. Germline loops: CDR1 SEHNR, CDR2 FQNEAQ (reference sequence). The CDR3 extends over 16 amino acids. In the original analysis: Nucleated cell counts were estimated from reference gene primer amplification. Generated by immunoSEQ multiplex PCR, the TCRdb table keeps only in-frame clones and is missing some. V, J and clone size were drawn from that table, and D and trimming were deduced from the DNA. The profile shows about 160,000 clones, approximately 81% of them singletons. The chain uses TRBV7-9 and TRBJ1-1; possible D gene TRBD1, 6 bases. The source of this sequence is a human donor with acute or convalescent COVID-19. The donor label of this sample is uncertain. Sequenced material: peripheral blood. The chain's CDR3 is CASSLARGALNTEAFF. The CDR3 coding sequence is TGTGCCAGCAGCTTAGCGCGGGGGGCCCTGAACACTGAAGCTTTCTTT. Full variable domain (rest looked up from reference TRBV7-9 and TRBJ1-1): DTGVSQNPRHKITKRGQNVTFRCDPISEHNRLYWYRQTLGQGPEFLTYFQNEAQLEKSRLLSDRFSAERPKGSFSTLEIQRTEQGDSAMYLCASSLARGALNTEAFFGQGTRLTVV.